The source of this T cell receptor (beta chain) is a study of blood T cells in healthy people across ages. A second PCR of about 7 to 12 cycles used a sample-barcoded 5' primer and a J-beta primer mix. TCRdb itself ran the 5' RACE reads through MiXCR, one entry per CDR3 protein. The table includes 1,500,000 or so distinct CDR3 sequences, approximately 60% detected once. The germline V gene encodes CDR1 MGHRA and CDR2 YSYEKL. The CDR3 is 16 residues long. V was clipped by 3 bases and J by 4 bases; unmatched bases: 6. Sequencing was carried out using blood. This receptor was identified in a man between 18 and 29 years old in good health. This chain connects TRBV4-1 to TRBJ2-1, with TRBD2 matching 10 bases. CDR3 sequence (DNA): TGCGCCAGCAGCCAGGCCGGGACTAGCGCTTACAATGAGCAGTTCTTC. Residues: CASSQAGTSAYNEQFF.